Shown below are 7 T cell receptor beta chains from a single sample sequenced in a study of cytomegalovirus exposure and HLA in healthy donors. PCR employed 60 Vbeta and 13 Jbeta primers. Clones were sequenced by immunoSEQ multiplex PCR, and TCRdb holds only the in-frame ones, with some missing. The sample carries just under 70,000 clones, about 81% recorded once. The sample was PBMCs. These receptor sequences come from a human donor in good health.

The chain's CDR3 is CAISPLDVKGEQYF. The CDR3 DNA sequence: TGTGCCATCAGCCCCCTGGACGTCAAGGGGGAGCAGTACTTC. The chain carries TRBV10-3 and TRBJ2-7; a possible D gene is TRBD1 (5 bases). The V gene lost 6 bases and the J gene lost 7 bases, with 19 bases spanning the gap. CDR3 length: 14 amino acids. Per germline, CDR1 ENHRY and CDR2 SYGVKD.

This clone was detected only a few times. The J gene is TRBJ2-3, the V gene TRBV7-9; D not certain. Germline CDR1 is SEHNR and CDR2 is FQNEAQ (reference sequence). Trimming left V 5 bases short and J 0 bases short, with 12 bases between. This CDR3 has 15 amino acids. In DNA, the CDR3 is TGTGCCAGCAGCCTGCTGGCCCCCAGCACAGATACGCAGTATTTT. Amino acids: CASSLLAPSTDTQYF.

This chain uses TRBV5-6 with TRBJ2-3; D is unresolved. The CDR3 totals 16 residues. V lost 0 bases and J lost 1, with 12 bases in between. Germline V gives CDR1 SGHDT, CDR2 YYEEEE. The DNA of the CDR3 is TGTGCCAGCAGCTTGGCCGTACAGCTACGCACAGATACGCAGTATTTT. Protein: CASSLAVQLRTDTQYF. The variable domain in full, with the rest retrieved from reference TRBV5-6 and TRBJ2-3, is DAGVTQSPTHLIKTRGQQVTLRCSPKSGHDTVSWYQQALGQGPQFIFQYYEEEERQRGNFPDRFSGHQFPNYSSELNVNALLLGDSALYLCASSLAVQLRTDTQYFGPGTRLTVL.

This clone has more than one count but fewer than ten. The chain recombines TRBV7-2 with TRBJ1-1; no clear D gene. Trimming shortened V by 1 base and J by 5 bases, and 11 bases separated the two germline ends. Germline loops: CDR1 SGHTA, CDR2 FQGNSA. This CDR3 has 14 amino acids. CDR3 residues: CASSLGEFGTEAFF. CDR3 coding DNA: TGTGCCAGCAGCTTAGGGGAGTTTGGTACTGAAGCTTTCTTT.

The chain recombines TRBV10-3 with TRBJ2-5; the D gene is possibly TRBD1 (6 bases). Per the germline V gene, CDR1 is ENHRY and CDR2 is SYGVKD. The CDR3 runs to 15 residues. V gave up 0 bases and J gave up 3 bases, with 11 bases separating them. This CDR3 is CAISESIGGKETQYF. The CDR3 DNA follows: TGTGCCATCAGTGAGTCGATAGGGGGAAAAGAGACCCAGTACTTC.

The chain couples TRBV19 to TRBJ1-5; a possible D gene is TRBD1 (5 bases). This CDR3 spans 14 amino acids. V lost 7 bases to trimming and J lost 4 bases, with 14 bases between them. Germline CDR1 LNHDA, CDR2 SQIVND (reference sequence). The CDR3 DNA reads TGTGCCAGTAAAAGGGATAACAGGAATCAGCCCCAGCATTTT. This encodes CASKRDNRNQPQHF.

V is TRBV29-1 and J is TRBJ2-5; the D gene is possibly TRBD2 (6 bases). There are 16 residues in the CDR3. Germline V gene lookup returns CDR1 SQVTM and CDR2 ANQGSEA. The V gene lost 0 bases and the J gene lost 0 bases, with 14 bases spanning the gap. The CDR3 is CSVEDSAGIDQETQYF. CDR3 bases: TGCAGCGTTGAAGATAGTGCGGGGATAGACCAAGAGACCCAGTACTTC.